This T cell receptor beta chain was captured by sequencing in a study of cytotoxic CD8 clonotypes in ibrutinib-treated CLL. Looking at the study overall: Investigators reported about 25 partial and 2 complete responses; after median roughly 65 months, roughly 15 patients remained remitted and 12 progressed. Once treatment had gone on for a median of 12 months, range 6 to 36, response samples were drawn. Study-level points and caveats: Before falling back toward baseline at progression, clonality had risen at the time of ibrutinib response.

Produced via immunoSEQ multiplex PCR; TCRdb's table is partial and in-frame only. The sample records 30,000 to 40,000 clones, 60% to 80% being singletons. Germline loops: CDR1 SGHVS, CDR2 FQNEAQ. V lost 5 bases and J 1 base, leaving 9 bases between the germline ends. The CDR3 totals 14 residues. For this clone: Its target is not known.

Extraction of roughly 1.8 micrograms of genomic DNA from cryopreserved PBMCs supplied material for TCR beta libraries. The sample consisted of PBMCs, taken before ibrutinib treatment. This TCR was sampled from a human donor with chronic lymphocytic leukemia. The gene calls are TRBV7-8 and TRBJ2-4; D ambiguous. Written as DNA, the CDR3 is TGTGCCAGCAGCCCCTCATGGGCCAAAAACATTCAGTACTTC. It codes for CASSPSWAKNIQYF.